This TCR beta chain was recorded in a study of a mutant IDH1 vaccine in newly diagnosed glioma. Study-wide background: The treated group averaged about 41 years old and was about 60% male, roughly 38% female.

Time point of the sample: baseline, week 1 (first vaccination visit). The treatment is: pre-vaccination baseline after standard-of-care therapy. Germline values: CDR1 SEHNR, CDR2 FQNEAQ (reference sequence). CDR3 length: 17 residues. V gave up 5 bases and J gave up 7 bases; unmatched junction bases: 10. The repertoire was sequenced with immunoSEQ multiplex PCR; TCRdb's copy has only in-frame clones and lacks some. The sample includes around 92,000 clones, around 90% of them seen just once. The chain has TRBV7-9 and TRBJ2-2, with 13 positions matching TRBD2. The source of this sequence is a woman between 45 and 65 years old with glioma. The input for sequencing was PBMCs, taken from a glioma patient treated with radiotherapy, temozolomide or both. CDR3: CASSKRLAGGPGGELFF. The CDR3 DNA follows: TGTGCCAGCAGCAAACGACTAGCGGGAGGCCCAGGCGGGGAGCTGTTTTTT.